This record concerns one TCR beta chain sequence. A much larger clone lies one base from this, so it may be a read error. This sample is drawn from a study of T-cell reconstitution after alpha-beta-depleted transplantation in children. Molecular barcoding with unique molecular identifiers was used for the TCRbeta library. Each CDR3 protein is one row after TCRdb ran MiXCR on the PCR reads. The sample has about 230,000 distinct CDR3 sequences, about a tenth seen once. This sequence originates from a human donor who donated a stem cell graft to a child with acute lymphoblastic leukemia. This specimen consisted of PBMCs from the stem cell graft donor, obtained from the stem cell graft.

The CDR3 spells CSAESVGTSSYNEQFF. The CDR3 bases are TGCAGTGCTGAGAGTGTCGGGACTAGCTCCTACAATGAGCAGTTCTTC. This chain uses TRBV20-1 with TRBJ2-1, with 8 bases that match TRBD2. Germline CDR1 DFQATT, CDR2 SNEGSKA (reference sequence). The ends lost 5 bases at V and 0 bases at J; junction bases unmatched: 9. This CDR3 spans 16 amino acids.